One T cell receptor beta chain is described in this entry. Antigen specificity is unknown. The CDR3 totals 13 residues. Germline V gene data show CDR1 as WNHNN and CDR2 as SYGVQD (reference sequence). V was pared by 0 bases and J by 11 bases, with 13 bases between. TCRdb keeps only in-frame clones here, not all; method: immunoSEQ multiplex PCR. This table holds some 250,000 clones, more than 75% found once. Treatment defined: around 19 received Ad26.COV2.S at low or high dose, single or two shots; 5 received placebo; per-sample allocation not given. The investigators took samples on day 63 after the first vaccine or placebo injection. Expression of Wuhan-strain SARS-CoV-2 spike came from the Ad26 vector that formed the vaccine. This entry comes from a study of Ad26.COV2.S vaccination and SARS-CoV-2 variants. In the study overall: Vaccine-arm donor from the placebo-controlled COV1001 Ad26.COV2.S trial.

The study, taken as a whole, reports: Vaccine recipients had higher spike-specific TCR breadth than placebo recipients.

The sample in question was peripheral blood, obtained in a trial of Ad26.COV2.S vaccine versus placebo. This TCR was sampled from a person aged 18-65 years who received the Ad26.COV2.S COVID-19 vaccine or a placebo. This sequence joins TRBV10-1 and TRBJ1-1, with D unresolved. CDR3 loop: CASSESTDFGAFF. The CDR3 nucleotides are TGCGCCAGCAGTGAGTCGACGGACTTTGGGGCTTTCTTT.